A selection of T cell receptor beta chains follows, all from one sample in a study of shared clonotypes between healthy human individuals. TCRdb keeps only in-frame clones here, not all; method: immunoSEQ multiplex PCR. The table records about 1.5 million clones, approximately 98% of them present only once. Sequenced material: naive CD4+ T cells sorted from blood. The source of these receptors is a man aged 25 to 40 in good health. Each CDR3 is given with its conserved first and last residue. The order of the fields is V gene, D gene, J gene, clone size, CDR3 DNA, CDR3 protein. The D gene is left open where the match is weak. Clone size is not always given. Where it is, it says once, few, many or a class for expanded clones.

TRBV19,TRBD2,TRBJ2-3,once,TGTGCCAGTAGTATCTTCGCTAGCGGGAGCACAGATACGCAGTATTTT,CASSIFASGSTDTQYF
TRBV5-6,TRBD1,TRBJ2-7,-,TGTGCCAGCATCCAGACAGGGACCTACGAGCAGTACTTC,CASIQTGTYEQYF
TRBV4-3,-,TRBJ2-1,-,TGCGCCAGCAGCCTCCAAAGGGGCAGCTCCTACAATGAGCAGTTCTTC,CASSLQRGSSYNEQFF
TRBV27,TRBD1,TRBJ2-7,-,TGTGCCAGCAGTCGGGACAGGGGGTACGAGCAGTACTTC,CASSRDRGYEQYF
TRBV19,-,TRBJ2-7,-,TGTGCCAGTAGTCTAAGCGCGAGCCCCTACGAGCAGTACTTC,CASSLSASPYEQYF
TRBV7-9,-,TRBJ2-7,-,TGTGCCAGCAGCTTACTTAGCGTCTACGAGCAGTACTTC,CASSLLSVYEQYF
TRBV2,-,TRBJ2-4,-,TGTGCCAGCAGTCTTGACATACAAGCCAAAAACATTCAGTACTTC,CASSLDIQAKNIQYF
TRBV27,-,TRBJ1-5,-,TGTGCCAGCAGACCAACGACAGGCGTGCCGGGGCCCCAGCATTTT,CASRPTTGVPGPQHF
TRBV19,TRBD2,TRBJ2-7,-,TGTGCCAGTAGTAGGACTCCTGGGACTCCGGGAGGGGAGCAGTACTTC,CASSRTPGTPGGEQYF
TRBV7-8,TRBD2,TRBJ2-2,-,TGTGCCAGCAGCGTAACTAGCGGAGCGAACACCGGGGAGCTGTTTTTT,CASSVTSGANTGELFF
TRBV14,-,TRBJ2-7,-,TGTGCCAGCAGCCCCCGTAGGGACACCACCTACGAGCAGTACTTC,CASSPRRDTTYEQYF
TRBV7-9,-,TRBJ1-1,-,TGTGCCAGCAGCCGGGACGGACGGACTGAAGCTTTCTTT,CASSRDGRTEAFF
TRBV30,TRBD1,TRBJ1-4,once,TGTGCCTGGAGTGTACCAGGGGGCGGGGAAAAACTGTTTTTT,CAWSVPGGGEKLFF
TRBV14,TRBD1,TRBJ1-1,-,TGTGCCAGCAGCCGACAGGGTGCCACTGAAGCTTTCTTT,CASSRQGATEAFF
TRBV30,-,TRBJ1-2,-,TGTGCCTGGAGTGCGAACAGGAACTATGGCTACACCTTC,CAWSANRNYGYTF
TRBV5-1,-,TRBJ2-5,-,TGCGCCAGCAGCAAGGGAGAGGGCGGAGAGACCCAGTACTTC,CASSKGEGGETQYF
TRBV2,-,TRBJ1-1,-,TGTGCCAGCTTGACGGACCAGGACACTGAAGCTTTCTTT,CASLTDQDTEAFF
TRBV7-6,TRBD2,TRBJ2-5,-,TGTGCCAGCAGCTTGCTAGCGGGAGCGTGGCAAGAGACCCAGTACTTC,CASSLLAGAWQETQYF
TRBV6-1,TRBD2,TRBJ2-7,-,TGTGCCAGCAGAGGACGGCTTGGGGGGGGCTACGAGCAGTACTTC,CASRGRLGGGYEQYF
TRBV4-1,TRBD2,TRBJ2-1,-,TGCGCCAGCAGCCAAGAGGTGGTGGCTAGCGGGAGCGGGAATGAGCAGTTCTTC,CASSQEVVASGSGNEQFF
TRBV25-1,-,TRBJ2-7,-,TGTGCCAGCAGCCCCCCCGGGCTCTACGAGCAGTACTTC,CASSPPGLYEQYF
TRBV27,TRBD2,TRBJ2-3,-,TGTGCCAGCACCCTAGCGGGAGGACCCTCTAGCACAGATACGCAGTATTTT,CASTLAGGPSSTDTQYF
TRBV7-6,-,TRBJ2-7,-,TGTGCCAGCAGCTTGGGCGACTACGAGCAGTACTTC,CASSLGDYEQYF
TRBV10-1,TRBD2,TRBJ2-7,-,TGCGCCAGCAGTGAGTCAGGGCGGGAGGGATTTCAGCAGTACTTC,CASSESGREGFQQYF
TRBV6-6,TRBD1,TRBJ2-1,-,TGTGCCAGCAGCACAGGGGGTTCCTACAATGAGCAGTTCTTC,CASSTGGSYNEQFF
TRBV28,-,TRBJ2-2,-,TGTGCCAGCGGCGTACCTACTACCGGGGAGCTGTTTTTT,CASGVPTTGELFF
TRBV27,TRBD2,TRBJ2-1,-,TGTGCCAGCAGTCCCATGGGGCTAGCGGGGACAAACAATGAGCAGTTCTTC,CASSPMGLAGTNNEQFF
TRBV28,-,TRBJ1-4,-,-,CASSSSTPPPRKLFF
TRBV28,-,TRBJ2-7,-,TGTGCCAGCAGTCCCAGGACCGGGCGCGAGCAGTACTTC,CASSPRTGREQYF
TRBV4-1,-,TRBJ2-6,-,TGCGCCAGCGGAACTACTAGAGGGACTGGGGCCAACGTCCTGACTTTC,CASGTTRGTGANVLTF
TRBV11-2,-,TRBJ1-1,-,TGTGCCAGCAGCCCACGGGACTACTGGAACACTGAAGCTTTCTTT,CASSPRDYWNTEAFF
TRBV7-2,-,TRBJ2-5,once,TGTGCCAGCAGTTCCGAGGGAGAGACCCAGTACTTC,CASSSEGETQYF
TRBV18,-,TRBJ1-5,-,TGTGCCAGCTCACCCCTTGGGTTCGATGGCAATCAGCCCCAGCATTTT,CASSPLGFDGNQPQHF
TRBV10-3,TRBD1,TRBJ1-5,-,TGTGCCATCAGTGATGCCGGGACAGGGGCGAGCAATCAGCCCCAGCATTTT,CAISDAGTGASNQPQHF
TRBV5-1,TRBD1,TRBJ2-7,-,TGCGCCAGCAGCCCCCTCCCCGGGACAGGCGAAGAAGGCGAGCAGTACTTC,CASSPLPGTGEEGEQYF
TRBV9,TRBD2,TRBJ2-7,-,TGTGCCAGCAGCGTAGGCCCCTCCCTAGCGGGAGCCTACGAGCAGTACTTC,CASSVGPSLAGAYEQYF
TRBV5-6,-,TRBJ2-1,once,TGTGCCAGCAGGCTTTCAGGGGTCAATGAGCAGTTCTTC,CASRLSGVNEQFF
TRBV5-4,-,TRBJ2-3,-,TGTGCCAGCAGCGTCCGGCAGAGCACAGATACGCAGTATTTT,CASSVRQSTDTQYF
TRBV7-9,TRBD1,TRBJ1-2,-,TGTGCCAGCAGCCCTAGGACAGGGGACAGCTATTCATCTGGCTACACCTTC,CASSPRTGDSYSSGYTF
TRBV11-2,-,TRBJ2-5,-,TGTGCCAGCAGCCCCGCAGGTCAGACCCAGTACTTC,CASSPAGQTQYF
TRBV18,TRBD2,TRBJ2-1,-,TGTGCCAGCTCACCAGTTCAGGGTGTAGCGGGAAGCTATGAGCAGTTCTTC,CASSPVQGVAGSYEQFF
TRBV30,TRBD2,TRBJ2-5,-,TGTGCCTGGAGTGTTGGGGGAGGGACTCAAGAGACCCAGTACTTC,CAWSVGGGTQETQYF
TRBV5-4,-,TRBJ2-7,-,TGTGCCAGCAGCTTGGTGGGCAGGGTGGCCTACGAGCAGTACTTC,CASSLVGRVAYEQYF
TRBV11-2,TRBD2,TRBJ2-1,-,TGTGCCAGCAGCCAGGGACTAGCGGGAGGGTGGAGCTCCTACAATGAGCAGTTCTTC,CASSQGLAGGWSSYNEQFF
TRBV7-2,TRBD1,TRBJ2-5,-,TGTGCCAGCGGAAAGACAGGGGGCGTAGAGACCCAGTACTTC,CASGKTGGVETQYF
TRBV30,-,TRBJ1-1,-,TGTGCCTGGAGTGTATTGAAGAACACTGAAGCTTTCTTT,CAWSVLKNTEAFF
TRBV28,-,TRBJ1-3,-,TGTGCCAGCAGTTTAAGTCAGCTAGGGTGGGGAAACACCATATATTTT,CASSLSQLGWGNTIYF
TRBV7-7,TRBD2,TRBJ2-3,-,TGTGCCAGCAGCCCACTAGCGGGAGGTTCAGATACGCAGTATTTT,CASSPLAGGSDTQYF
TRBV14,-,TRBJ2-2,-,TGTGCCAGCAGCCAAAACGTTTGGGGGATCCTTAACACCGGGGAGCTGTTTTTT,CASSQNVWGILNTGELFF
TRBV5-5,-,TRBJ2-2,-,TGTGCCAGCAGCTTGACGACCGGGGAGCTGTTTTTT,CASSLTTGELFF
TRBV5-5,TRBD2,TRBJ2-1,-,TGTGCCAGCAGTGGACTAGCGGGCCTGAGAAATGAGCAGTTCTTC,CASSGLAGLRNEQFF
TRBV18,-,TRBJ2-7,-,TGTGCCAGCTCCCCACCGACAGGTGGTCCCTACGAGCAGTACTTC,CASSPPTGGPYEQYF
TRBV10-2,TRBD2,TRBJ2-5,-,TGCGCCAGCAGTGAGGGGGCGGGAGGAGAGACCCAGTACTTC,CASSEGAGGETQYF
TRBV18,TRBD2,TRBJ2-5,-,TGTGCCAGCTCACCACTCGGGGGGAACATGGAGACCCAGTACTTC,CASSPLGGNMETQYF
TRBV25-1,-,TRBJ2-3,-,TGTGCCAGCAGGTCCCAGGACAGCACAGATACGCAGTATTTT,CASRSQDSTDTQYF
TRBV9,TRBD1,TRBJ2-2,-,TGTGCCAGCAGCCTATCCCGGGACAGGACCGGGGAGCTGTTTTTT,CASSLSRDRTGELFF
TRBV2,-,TRBJ2-1,-,TGTGCCAGCAACCGGGACGTATACAATGAGCAGTTCTTC,CASNRDVYNEQFF
TRBV5-1,TRBD2,TRBJ2-4,-,TGCGCCAGCAGCTCCAGCGGGGGCCGTCTCAAAAACATTCAGTACTTC,CASSSSGGRLKNIQYF
TRBV6-5,-,TRBJ2-5,-,TGTGCCACTGCCGGGACATGGGGGGAGACCCAGTACTTC,CATAGTWGETQYF
TRBV18,-,TRBJ2-5,-,TGTGCCAGCTCACCACCGGGGGCGGAGACCCAGTACTTC,CASSPPGAETQYF